These T cell receptor beta chains were read from a single sample in a study of response to subunit inactivated influenza vaccine. Each CDR3 protein is one row after TCRdb ran MiXCR on the RT-PCR reads. Of hundreds of thousands of distinct CDR3 sequences listed, 9.5% to 12% are singletons. Source: PBMCs from blood, taken about 40 days after vaccination. Receptors were obtained from a middle-aged man who received an inactivated influenza vaccine. Both conserved end residues are part of each CDR3. Fields, in order: D gene, V gene, J gene, clone size, CDR3 protein, CDR3 DNA. The D gene is left open where the match is weak. The size field is filled for only some rows; it gives once, few, many or a size class.

d_gene: .
v_gene: TRBV6-1
j_gene: TRBJ1-6
abundance: few
CDR3aa: CASSFIGANSPLHF
CDR3nt: TGTGCCAGCAGCTTCATAGGGGCTAATTCACCCCTCCACTTT

d_gene: .
v_gene: TRBV15
j_gene: TRBJ1-5
abundance: many
CDR3aa: CATSNSWYRASQPQHF
CDR3nt: TGTGCCACCAGCAACTCGTGGTACAGGGCCTCGCAGCCCCAGCATTTT

d_gene: TRBD2
v_gene: TRBV5-1
j_gene: TRBJ2-3
abundance: .
CDR3aa: CASSILAGGTDTQYF
CDR3nt: TGCGCCAGCAGCATACTAGCGGGAGGAACAGATACGCAGTATTTT

d_gene: .
v_gene: TRBV5-1
j_gene: TRBJ2-5
abundance: .
CDR3aa: CASSLAIGPGTQYF
CDR3nt: TGCGCCAGCAGCTTGGCCATCGGGCCAGGGACCCAGTACTTC

d_gene: .
v_gene: TRBV3-1
j_gene: TRBJ2-7
abundance: .
CDR3aa: CASSQDLGPYEQYF
CDR3nt: TGTGCCAGCAGCCAAGATTTGGGTCCCTACGAGCAGTACTTC

d_gene: .
v_gene: TRBV12-3/TRBV12-4
j_gene: TRBJ2-7
abundance: few
CDR3aa: CASSSGPREQYF
CDR3nt: TGTGCCAGCAGTTCTGGCCCTCGCGAGCAGTACTTC

d_gene: .
v_gene: TRBV5-5
j_gene: TRBJ1-1
abundance: .
CDR3aa: CASSLVSVPETEAFF
CDR3nt: TGTGCCAGCAGCTTGGTATCGGTCCCGGAGACTGAAGCTTTCTTT

d_gene: .
v_gene: TRBV3-1
j_gene: TRBJ2-5
abundance: few
CDR3aa: CASSPAVRGKETQYF
CDR3nt: TGTGCCAGCAGCCCGGCTGTTAGGGGAAAAGAGACCCAGTACTTC

d_gene: .
v_gene: TRBV5-6
j_gene: TRBJ2-7
abundance: .
CDR3aa: CASSLGYGQPLEQYF
CDR3nt: TGTGCCAGCAGCTTGGGGTACGGACAGCCCCTCGAGCAGTACTTC

d_gene: .
v_gene: TRBV27
j_gene: TRBJ1-2
abundance: .
CDR3aa: CASSLGPTYGYTF
CDR3nt: TGTGCCAGCAGTTTAGGGCCGACCTATGGCTACACCTTC

d_gene: TRBD2
v_gene: TRBV7-2
j_gene: TRBJ2-5
abundance: .
CDR3aa: CASSSLRGSETQYF
CDR3nt: TGTGCCAGCAGCTCTCTGCGGGGGTCGGAGACCCAGTACTTC

d_gene: TRBD2
v_gene: TRBV7-2
j_gene: TRBJ2-2
abundance: .
CDR3aa: CASSSRRTSGGIGELFF
CDR3nt: TGTGCCAGCAGCTCGCGGCGGACTAGCGGGGGGATCGGGGAGCTGTTTTTT

d_gene: .
v_gene: TRBV5-6
j_gene: TRBJ2-4
abundance: few
CDR3aa: CASSPTGRRQNIQYF
CDR3nt: TGTGCCAGCAGCCCTACAGGGAGGCGGCAAAACATTCAGTACTTC

d_gene: TRBD2
v_gene: TRBV7-2
j_gene: TRBJ2-7
abundance: few
CDR3aa: CASSLSGSRSYEQYF
CDR3nt: TGTGCCAGCAGCTTAAGCGGGAGTAGGTCCTACGAGCAGTACTTC

d_gene: .
v_gene: TRBV5-1
j_gene: TRBJ1-6
abundance: few
CDR3aa: CASSLYDSNSPLHF
CDR3nt: TGCGCCAGCAGCTTGTACGACAGCAATTCACCCCTCCACTTT

d_gene: TRBD2
v_gene: TRBV20-1
j_gene: TRBJ2-3
abundance: many
CDR3aa: CSARDLRGGADTQYF
CDR3nt: TGCAGTGCTAGAGATCTACGGGGAGGGGCAGATACGCAGTATTTT

d_gene: TRBD1
v_gene: TRBV7-2
j_gene: TRBJ2-1
abundance: .
CDR3aa: CASSPGTGGRGEQFF
CDR3nt: TGTGCCAGCAGCCCGGGGACAGGGGGACGCGGTGAGCAGTTCTTC

d_gene: .
v_gene: TRBV7-9
j_gene: TRBJ1-2
abundance: .
CDR3aa: CASSSRPIDRLNYGYTF
CDR3nt: TGTGCCAGCAGTTCCCGCCCCATCGACCGTTTGAACTATGGCTACACCTTC

d_gene: .
v_gene: TRBV12-3/TRBV12-4
j_gene: TRBJ2-7
abundance: few
CDR3aa: CASSLGRISSYEQYF
CDR3nt: TGTGCCAGCAGTTTAGGCAGGATTAGCTCCTACGAGCAGTACTTC

d_gene: TRBD2
v_gene: TRBV12-3/TRBV12-4
j_gene: TRBJ2-3
abundance: .
CDR3aa: CASSPTSGGEYTQYF
CDR3nt: TGTGCCAGCAGTCCAACTAGCGGGGGAGAATATACGCAGTATTTT

d_gene: TRBD1
v_gene: TRBV11-2
j_gene: TRBJ2-3
abundance: few
CDR3aa: CASSIRQGAVSDTQYF
CDR3nt: TGTGCCAGCAGCATAAGACAGGGGGCCGTTTCAGATACGCAGTATTTT

d_gene: .
v_gene: TRBV4-2
j_gene: TRBJ2-3
abundance: few
CDR3aa: CASSQDLLTFGVGDTQYF
CDR3nt: TGTGCCAGCAGCCAAGATCTTTTGACGTTCGGAGTGGGAGATACGCAGTATTTT

d_gene: TRBD1
v_gene: TRBV11-2
j_gene: TRBJ1-2
abundance: many
CDR3aa: CASSLALQGNYGYTF
CDR3nt: TGTGCCAGCAGCTTAGCCCTACAGGGGAACTATGGCTACACCTTC

d_gene: .
v_gene: TRBV20-1
j_gene: TRBJ2-1
abundance: many
CDR3aa: CSAPGLNHNEQFF
CDR3nt: TGCAGTGCTCCAGGACTAAACCACAATGAGCAGTTCTTC

d_gene: TRBD2
v_gene: TRBV6-1
j_gene: TRBJ2-7
abundance: .
CDR3aa: CASNRGSPSYEQYF
CDR3nt: TGTGCCAGCAACCGCGGGAGTCCCTCCTACGAGCAGTACTTC

d_gene: .
v_gene: TRBV5-6
j_gene: TRBJ2-1
abundance: few
CDR3aa: CASSSPPGPQFF
CDR3nt: TGTGCCAGCAGCTCGCCACCAGGACCGCAGTTCTTC

d_gene: .
v_gene: TRBV4-1
j_gene: TRBJ2-7
abundance: .
CDR3aa: CASSQGQGRIYEQYF
CDR3nt: TGCGCCAGCAGCCAAGGTCAGGGGCGAATTTACGAGCAGTACTTC

d_gene: .
v_gene: TRBV27
j_gene: TRBJ2-6
abundance: .
CDR3aa: CASSYGQSGANVLTF
CDR3nt: TGTGCCAGCAGTTACGGACAGTCAGGGGCCAACGTCCTGACTTTC

d_gene: .
v_gene: TRBV2
j_gene: TRBJ2-3
abundance: .
CDR3aa: CAIASWGGDITDTQYF
CDR3nt: TGTGCCATCGCCTCGTGGGGGGGCGATATTACAGATACGCAGTATTTT

d_gene: TRBD2
v_gene: TRBV20-1
j_gene: TRBJ2-1
abundance: many
CDR3aa: CSATGTSGRDEQFF
CDR3nt: TGCAGTGCTACCGGGACTAGCGGGAGGGATGAGCAGTTCTTC

d_gene: TRBD2
v_gene: TRBV7-2
j_gene: TRBJ2-7
abundance: many
CDR3aa: CASSLRPASGGNEQYF
CDR3nt: TGTGCCAGCAGCTTAAGGCCGGCTAGCGGGGGTAACGAGCAGTACTTC

d_gene: .
v_gene: TRBV15
j_gene: TRBJ2-1
abundance: .
CDR3aa: CATSRSGNEQFF
CDR3nt: TGTGCCACCAGCAGATCGGGCAATGAGCAGTTCTTC

d_gene: TRBD1
v_gene: TRBV20-1
j_gene: TRBJ2-3
abundance: many
CDR3aa: CSASRTGSTDTQYF
CDR3nt: TGCAGTGCTAGCAGGACAGGTAGCACAGATACGCAGTATTTT

d_gene: .
v_gene: TRBV12-3/TRBV12-4
j_gene: TRBJ1-2
abundance: many
CDR3aa: CASSLGAGVYGYTF
CDR3nt: TGTGCCAGCAGTCTGGGGGCGGGGGTCTATGGCTACACCTTC

d_gene: .
v_gene: TRBV29-1
j_gene: TRBJ1-5
abundance: few
CDR3aa: CSVEENNQPQHF
CDR3nt: TGCAGCGTTGAAGAGAACAATCAGCCCCAGCATTTT

d_gene: .
v_gene: TRBV5-1
j_gene: TRBJ2-7
abundance: few
CDR3aa: CASSLNRRGANYEQYF
CDR3nt: TGCGCCAGCAGCTTGAACAGGAGAGGGGCGAACTACGAGCAGTACTTC

d_gene: .
v_gene: TRBV3-1
j_gene: TRBJ2-3
abundance: .
CDR3aa: CASSPGTTTVGDTQYF
CDR3nt: TGTGCCAGCAGCCCAGGGACCACCACAGTCGGGGATACGCAGTATTTT

d_gene: .
v_gene: TRBV5-1
j_gene: TRBJ2-3
abundance: .
CDR3aa: CASSLAIASGTDTQYF
CDR3nt: TGCGCCAGCAGCTTGGCTATAGCGAGCGGAACAGATACGCAGTATTTT

d_gene: .
v_gene: TRBV7-6
j_gene: TRBJ2-5
abundance: .
CDR3aa: CASSLGVRRQGETQYF
CDR3nt: TGTGCCAGCAGCTTAGGCGTTCGGCGGCAAGGGGAGACCCAGTACTTC

d_gene: .
v_gene: TRBV12-3/TRBV12-4
j_gene: TRBJ1-4
abundance: .
CDR3aa: CASSLRGGTNEKLFF
CDR3nt: TGTGCCAGCAGTTTACGGGGGGGAACTAATGAAAAACTGTTTTTT

d_gene: TRBD2
v_gene: TRBV12-3/TRBV12-4
j_gene: TRBJ2-1
abundance: many
CDR3aa: CASRQGTSGAEQFF
CDR3nt: TGTGCCAGCAGACAGGGGACTAGCGGGGCTGAGCAGTTCTTC

d_gene: TRBD2
v_gene: TRBV11-2
j_gene: TRBJ2-3
abundance: many
CDR3aa: CASSLGGGRDTQYF
CDR3nt: TGTGCCAGCAGCTTGGGGGGGGGAAGGGATACGCAGTATTTT

d_gene: .
v_gene: TRBV5-6
j_gene: TRBJ1-5
abundance: .
CDR3aa: CASSLWGTSNQPQHF
CDR3nt: TGTGCCAGCAGCTTGTGGGGGACGAGCAATCAGCCCCAGCATTTT

d_gene: .
v_gene: TRBV5-1
j_gene: TRBJ2-7
abundance: .
CDR3aa: CASSLGHLEQYF
CDR3nt: TGCGCCAGCAGCTTGGGACATCTCGAGCAGTACTTC